The present TCR beta chain was sequenced within a study of CD8 T cells in ankylosing spondylitis. This clonotype came up many times. TCRdb redid the calling of the 5' RACE reads with MiXCR, one entry per CDR3 protein. The table lists about 36,000 distinct CDR3 sequences, 6% of them singletons. V trimming: 5 bases; J trimming: 7 bases; junction bases outside the gene matches: 16. The CDR3 runs 18 residues. Germline lookup yields CDR1 MNHNS and CDR2 SASEGT. This clonotype was obtained from a male donor with ankylosing spondylitis or in good health (not recorded which). This chain joins TRBV6-1 and TRBJ2-7; 14 bases align to TRBD2. The sequenced material came from blood, either unsorted or a sorted T cell fraction (not recorded which). The CDR3 reads CASSRLPGTSGRTGEQYF. Here the CDR3 DNA reads TGTGCCAGCAGTCGTCTTCCCGGGACTAGCGGGAGAACAGGAGAGCAGTACTTC.